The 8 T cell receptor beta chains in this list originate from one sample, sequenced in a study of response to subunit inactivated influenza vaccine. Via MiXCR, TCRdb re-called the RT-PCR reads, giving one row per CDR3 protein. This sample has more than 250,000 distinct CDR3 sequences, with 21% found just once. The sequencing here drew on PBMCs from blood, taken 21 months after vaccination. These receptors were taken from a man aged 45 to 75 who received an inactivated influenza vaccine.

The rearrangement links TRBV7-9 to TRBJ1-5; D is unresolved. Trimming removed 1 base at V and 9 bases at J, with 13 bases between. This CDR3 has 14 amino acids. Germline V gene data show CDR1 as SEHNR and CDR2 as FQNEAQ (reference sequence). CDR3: CASSLDTDLTPQHF. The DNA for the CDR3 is TGTGCCAGCAGCTTAGATACCGACCTAACGCCCCAGCATTTT.

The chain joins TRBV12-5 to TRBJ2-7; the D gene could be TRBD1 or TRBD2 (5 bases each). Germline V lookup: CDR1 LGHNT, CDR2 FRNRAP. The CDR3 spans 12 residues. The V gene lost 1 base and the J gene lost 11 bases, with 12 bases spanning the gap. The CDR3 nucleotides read TGTGCTAGTGGTTTGGAAGTCGGGGCGAAGTACTTC. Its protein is CASGLEVGAKYF.

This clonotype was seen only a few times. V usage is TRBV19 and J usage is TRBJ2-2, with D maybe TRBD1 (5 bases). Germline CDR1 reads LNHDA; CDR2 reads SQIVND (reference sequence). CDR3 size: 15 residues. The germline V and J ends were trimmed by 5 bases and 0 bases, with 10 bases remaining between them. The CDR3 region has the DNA TGTGCCAGTAGTTGGGGCAGCGCGAACACCGGGGAGCTGTTTTTT. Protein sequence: CASSWGSANTGELFF.

The CDR3 protein is CASSPSGVVGSPLHF. CDR3 in DNA: TGTGCCAGCAGCCCTAGTGGGGTAGTTGGGTCACCCCTCCACTTT. The chain has TRBV27 and TRBJ1-6, with D unclear. Trimming removed 6 bases from V and 10 bases from J, with 19 bases in between. Germline CDR1 MNHEY, CDR2 SMNVEV (reference sequence). The CDR3 is 15 residues long.

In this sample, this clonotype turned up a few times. CDR3 sequence (DNA): TGCGCCAGCAGCTTGGCTGGGGGAATAAGCTACGAGCAGTACTTC. It is translated as CASSLAGGISYEQYF. The V gene is TRBV5-1, the J gene TRBJ2-7, with D perhaps TRBD1 or TRBD2 (5 bases each). There are 15 residues in the CDR3. CDR1 and CDR2 (germline): SGHRS, YFSETQ. V dropped 0 bases and J dropped 3 bases, with 13 bases sitting between them.

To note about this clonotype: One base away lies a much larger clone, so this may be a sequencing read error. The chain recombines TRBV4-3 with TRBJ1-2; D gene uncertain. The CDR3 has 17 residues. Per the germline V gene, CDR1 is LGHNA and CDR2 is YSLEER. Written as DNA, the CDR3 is TGCGCCGGCAGCCAAGAATTGCCGCTTGCAAGTAACTATGGCTACACCTTC. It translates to CAGSQELPLASNYGYTF.

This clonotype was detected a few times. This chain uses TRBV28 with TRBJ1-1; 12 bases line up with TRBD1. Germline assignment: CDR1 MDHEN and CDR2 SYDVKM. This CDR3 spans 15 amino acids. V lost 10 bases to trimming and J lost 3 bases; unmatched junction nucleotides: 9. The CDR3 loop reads CATRDRGRGDTEAFF. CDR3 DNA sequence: TGTGCCACCCGGGACAGGGGGCGCGGGGACACTGAAGCTTTCTTT.

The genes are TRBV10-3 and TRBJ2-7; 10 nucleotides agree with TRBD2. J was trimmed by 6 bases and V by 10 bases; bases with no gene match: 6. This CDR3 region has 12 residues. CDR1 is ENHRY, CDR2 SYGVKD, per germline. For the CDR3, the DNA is TGTGCCACCAAGGGACTAGCGTTCGAGCAGTACTTC. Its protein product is CATKGLAFEQYF.